A selection of T cell receptor beta chains follows, all from one sample in a study of T cell repertoires in cytomegalovirus infection. TCRdb re-derived calls from the reads in MiXCR, one entry per CDR3 protein. The sample contains 210,000 or so distinct CDR3 sequences, around 6.4% of which appear only once. The sequenced sample consisted of PBMCs. These receptors originate from a human donor in good health (CMV status not recorded). Some clones in this sample may be carry-over from other donors' samples. CDR3s include the opening cysteine and the closing phenylalanine or tryptophan. Only some rows state a clone size, as once, few, many or a class for expanded clones.

v_call: TRBV30
clone_size: .
j_call: TRBJ1-1
cdr3_aa: CAWSITRSGVEAFF

v_call: TRBV15
clone_size: many
j_call: TRBJ2-7
cdr3_aa: CATSREGGYEQYF

v_call: TRBV30
clone_size: many
j_call: TRBJ2-3
cdr3_aa: CAWSGQWATDTQYF

v_call: TRBV4-3
clone_size: .
j_call: TRBJ1-2
cdr3_aa: CASSPLGANYGYTF

v_call: TRBV3-1
clone_size: many
j_call: TRBJ2-3
cdr3_aa: CASSQQGTADTQYF

v_call: TRBV29-1
clone_size: many
j_call: TRBJ1-4
cdr3_aa: CSVQVNEKLFF

v_call: TRBV20-1
clone_size: .
j_call: TRBJ2-3
cdr3_aa: CSAISRQGSVTDTQYF

v_call: TRBV6-5
clone_size: many
j_call: TRBJ1-1
cdr3_aa: CASSYSSLNEAFF

v_call: TRBV27
clone_size: many
j_call: TRBJ2-5
cdr3_aa: CASRGTVGETQYF

v_call: TRBV6-1
clone_size: many
j_call: TRBJ1-2
cdr3_aa: CASSPVGGRYGYTF

v_call: TRBV7-8
clone_size: many
j_call: TRBJ1-1
cdr3_aa: CASSPRGGWKAFF

v_call: TRBV20-1
clone_size: .
j_call: TRBJ1-2
cdr3_aa: CSASPVPGQGANGYTF

v_call: TRBV12-3/TRBV12-4
clone_size: many
j_call: TRBJ1-5
cdr3_aa: CASSSGTGLSQPQHF

v_call: TRBV20-1
clone_size: many
j_call: TRBJ2-3
cdr3_aa: CSAMSGTSGGAGTQYF

v_call: TRBV7-9
clone_size: many
j_call: TRBJ1-5
cdr3_aa: CASSRELDQPQHF

v_call: TRBV9
clone_size: many
j_call: TRBJ2-1
cdr3_aa: CASSVGQWINEQFF

v_call: TRBV20-1
clone_size: many
j_call: TRBJ1-2
cdr3_aa: CSARGSIYGYTF

v_call: TRBV20-1
clone_size: few
j_call: TRBJ1-1
cdr3_aa: CSVSRGALNTEAFF

v_call: TRBV13
clone_size: many
j_call: TRBJ1-2
cdr3_aa: CASSWSGTGDHYGYTF

v_call: TRBV14
clone_size: many
j_call: TRBJ2-1
cdr3_aa: CASSQDFPGQLLHNEQFF

v_call: TRBV9
clone_size: many
j_call: TRBJ2-6
cdr3_aa: CASSGRRDKGGISGANVLTF

v_call: TRBV4-2
clone_size: many
j_call: TRBJ2-7
cdr3_aa: CASSQAGIGAYEQYF

v_call: TRBV19
clone_size: .
j_call: TRBJ1-6
cdr3_aa: CASSGSAGFYSPLHF

v_call: TRBV6-6
clone_size: many
j_call: TRBJ2-3
cdr3_aa: CASSYLRRTGPNTDTQYF

v_call: TRBV5-8
clone_size: many
j_call: TRBJ2-7
cdr3_aa: CASSPLHEEYF

v_call: TRBV14
clone_size: .
j_call: TRBJ2-3
cdr3_aa: CASSQVRSGGQYF

v_call: TRBV4-3
clone_size: .
j_call: TRBJ1-1
cdr3_aa: CASSQDRWASTEAFF

v_call: TRBV29-1
clone_size: many
j_call: TRBJ1-1
cdr3_aa: CSVVQGANTEAFF

v_call: TRBV29-1
clone_size: many
j_call: TRBJ2-5
cdr3_aa: CSVPARGETQYF

v_call: TRBV7-2
clone_size: many
j_call: TRBJ1-1
cdr3_aa: CASTRGVVDTEAFF

v_call: TRBV20-1
clone_size: .
j_call: TRBJ2-5
cdr3_aa: CSATNRGGQETQYF

v_call: TRBV12-3/TRBV12-4
clone_size: many
j_call: TRBJ2-4
cdr3_aa: CASSPLLGQGAIAKNIQYF

v_call: TRBV9
clone_size: many
j_call: TRBJ2-1
cdr3_aa: CASSVGNRDYNEQFF

v_call: TRBV20-1
clone_size: few
j_call: TRBJ2-7
cdr3_aa: CSARAVSGRGDEQYF

v_call: TRBV7-2
clone_size: many
j_call: TRBJ2-2
cdr3_aa: CASSLAWVTGELFF

v_call: TRBV28
clone_size: many
j_call: TRBJ2-7
cdr3_aa: CATNSPGQSYEQYF

v_call: TRBV4-2
clone_size: many
j_call: TRBJ2-7
cdr3_aa: CASSQVGGDSYEQYF

v_call: TRBV3-1
clone_size: once
j_call: TRBJ2-6
cdr3_aa: CASSQADRVGFGANVLTF

v_call: TRBV29-1
clone_size: many
j_call: TRBJ2-3
cdr3_aa: CSVRQQRGTDTQYF

v_call: TRBV7-3
clone_size: many
j_call: TRBJ2-1
cdr3_aa: CASSYVAGGNNNEQFF

v_call: TRBV7-2
clone_size: many
j_call: TRBJ2-2
cdr3_aa: CASSLVGASGELFF

v_call: TRBV7-6
clone_size: many
j_call: TRBJ1-1
cdr3_aa: CASSLEDRGLSERTEAFF

v_call: TRBV20-1
clone_size: many
j_call: TRBJ1-4
cdr3_aa: CSADDRENEKLFF